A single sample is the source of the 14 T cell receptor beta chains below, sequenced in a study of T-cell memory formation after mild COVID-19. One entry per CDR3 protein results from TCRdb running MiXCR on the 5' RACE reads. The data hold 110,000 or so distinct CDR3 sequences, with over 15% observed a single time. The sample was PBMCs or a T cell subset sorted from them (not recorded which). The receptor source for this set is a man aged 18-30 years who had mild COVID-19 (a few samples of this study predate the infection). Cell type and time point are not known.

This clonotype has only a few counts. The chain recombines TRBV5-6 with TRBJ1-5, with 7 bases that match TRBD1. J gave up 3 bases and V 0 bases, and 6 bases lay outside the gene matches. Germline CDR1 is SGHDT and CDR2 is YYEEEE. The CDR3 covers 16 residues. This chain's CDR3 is CASSLGGTGVNQPQHF. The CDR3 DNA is TGTGCCAGCAGCTTGGGAGGAACAGGGGTCAATCAGCCCCAGCATTTT.

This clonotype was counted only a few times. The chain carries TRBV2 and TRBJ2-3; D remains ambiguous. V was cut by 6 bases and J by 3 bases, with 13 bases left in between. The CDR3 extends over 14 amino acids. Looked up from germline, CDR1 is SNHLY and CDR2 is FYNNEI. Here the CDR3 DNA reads TGTGCCAGCAGCCGAGCTACTGAAACAGATACGCAGTATTTT. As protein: CASSRATETDTQYF.

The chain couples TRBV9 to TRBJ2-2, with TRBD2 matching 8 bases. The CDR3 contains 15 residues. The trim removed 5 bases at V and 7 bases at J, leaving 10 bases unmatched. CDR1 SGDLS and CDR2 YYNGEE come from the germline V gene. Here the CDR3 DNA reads TGTGCCAGCAGGCTTACGGGGGGGCCAGGCGGGGAGCTGTTTTTT. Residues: CASRLTGGPGGELFF.

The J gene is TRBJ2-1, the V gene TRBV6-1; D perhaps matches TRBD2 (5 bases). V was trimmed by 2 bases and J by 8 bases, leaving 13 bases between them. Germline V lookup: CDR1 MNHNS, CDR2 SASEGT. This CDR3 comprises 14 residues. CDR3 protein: CASSETGRGYEQFF. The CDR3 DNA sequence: TGTGCCAGCAGTGAAACTGGACGGGGATATGAGCAGTTCTTC.

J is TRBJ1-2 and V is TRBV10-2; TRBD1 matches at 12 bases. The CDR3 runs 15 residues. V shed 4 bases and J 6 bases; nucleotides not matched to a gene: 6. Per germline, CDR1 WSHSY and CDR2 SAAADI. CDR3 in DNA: TGCGCCAGCAGTGCACCGGGACAGGGGGCACATGGCTACACCTTC. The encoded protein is CASSAPGQGAHGYTF.

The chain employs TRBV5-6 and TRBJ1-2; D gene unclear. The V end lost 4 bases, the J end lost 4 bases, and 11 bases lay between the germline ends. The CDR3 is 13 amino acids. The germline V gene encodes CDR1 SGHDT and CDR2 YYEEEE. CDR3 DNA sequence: TGTGCCAGCAGCAGACGGCCGGGCTATGGCTACACCTTC. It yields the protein CASSRRPGYGYTF.

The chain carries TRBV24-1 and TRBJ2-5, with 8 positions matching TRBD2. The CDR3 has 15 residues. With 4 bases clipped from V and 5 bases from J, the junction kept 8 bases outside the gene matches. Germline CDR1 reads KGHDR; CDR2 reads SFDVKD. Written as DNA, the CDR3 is TGTGCCACCAGTGACCCGGGACTAGACGGGGAGACCCAGTACTTC. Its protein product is CATSDPGLDGETQYF.

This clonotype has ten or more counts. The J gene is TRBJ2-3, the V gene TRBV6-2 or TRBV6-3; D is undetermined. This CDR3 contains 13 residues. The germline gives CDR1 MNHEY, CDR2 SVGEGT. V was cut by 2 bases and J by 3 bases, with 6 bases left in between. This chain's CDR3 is CASSYLVTDTQYF. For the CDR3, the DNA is TGTGCCAGCAGTTACCTAGTTACAGATACGCAGTATTTT.

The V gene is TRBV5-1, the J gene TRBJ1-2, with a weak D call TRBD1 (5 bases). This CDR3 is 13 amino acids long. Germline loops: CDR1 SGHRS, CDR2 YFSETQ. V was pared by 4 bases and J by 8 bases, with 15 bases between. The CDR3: CASSNPQGGGYTF. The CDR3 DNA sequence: TGCGCCAGCAGCAACCCCCAGGGAGGAGGCTACACCTTC.

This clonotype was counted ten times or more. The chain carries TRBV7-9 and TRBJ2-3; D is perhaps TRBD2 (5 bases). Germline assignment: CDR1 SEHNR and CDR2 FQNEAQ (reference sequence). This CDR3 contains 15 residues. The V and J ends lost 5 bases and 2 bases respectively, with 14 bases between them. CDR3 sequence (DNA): TGTGCCAGCAGCCCCGTGGGGAGTTACACAGATACGCAGTATTTT. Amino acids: CASSPVGSYTDTQYF.

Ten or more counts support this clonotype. The CDR3 nucleotides read TGTGCCAGCAGTTGGGTAGCGGCTGGAAACACCATATATTTT. Amino acids: CASSWVAAGNTIYF. The J gene is TRBJ1-3, the V gene TRBV6-5; D uncertain. Trimming took off 4 bases at V and 2 bases at J, with 9 bases between the two ends. Germline V gives CDR1 MNHEY, CDR2 SVGAGI. The CDR3 is 14 residues long.

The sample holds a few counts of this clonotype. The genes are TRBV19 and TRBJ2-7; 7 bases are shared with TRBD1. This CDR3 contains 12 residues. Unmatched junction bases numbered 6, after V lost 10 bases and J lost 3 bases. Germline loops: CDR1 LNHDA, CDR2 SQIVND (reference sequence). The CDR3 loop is CATRDSYYEQYF. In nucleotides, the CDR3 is TGTGCCACCCGGGACAGCTACTACGAGCAGTACTTC.

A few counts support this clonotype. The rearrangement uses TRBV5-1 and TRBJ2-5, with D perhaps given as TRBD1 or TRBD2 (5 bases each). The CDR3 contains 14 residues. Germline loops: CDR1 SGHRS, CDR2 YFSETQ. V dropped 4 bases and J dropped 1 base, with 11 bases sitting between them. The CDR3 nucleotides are TGCGCCAGCAGCCGGGACGGCTCCCAAGAGACCCAGTACTTC. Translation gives CASSRDGSQETQYF.

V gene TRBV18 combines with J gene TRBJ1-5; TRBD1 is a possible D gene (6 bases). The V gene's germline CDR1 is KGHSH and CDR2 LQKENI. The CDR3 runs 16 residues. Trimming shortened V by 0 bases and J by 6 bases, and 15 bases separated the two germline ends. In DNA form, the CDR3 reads TGTGCCAGCTCACCACCGGGACATGGAGGTGGTCAGCCCCAGCATTTT. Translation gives CASSPPGHGGGQPQHF.